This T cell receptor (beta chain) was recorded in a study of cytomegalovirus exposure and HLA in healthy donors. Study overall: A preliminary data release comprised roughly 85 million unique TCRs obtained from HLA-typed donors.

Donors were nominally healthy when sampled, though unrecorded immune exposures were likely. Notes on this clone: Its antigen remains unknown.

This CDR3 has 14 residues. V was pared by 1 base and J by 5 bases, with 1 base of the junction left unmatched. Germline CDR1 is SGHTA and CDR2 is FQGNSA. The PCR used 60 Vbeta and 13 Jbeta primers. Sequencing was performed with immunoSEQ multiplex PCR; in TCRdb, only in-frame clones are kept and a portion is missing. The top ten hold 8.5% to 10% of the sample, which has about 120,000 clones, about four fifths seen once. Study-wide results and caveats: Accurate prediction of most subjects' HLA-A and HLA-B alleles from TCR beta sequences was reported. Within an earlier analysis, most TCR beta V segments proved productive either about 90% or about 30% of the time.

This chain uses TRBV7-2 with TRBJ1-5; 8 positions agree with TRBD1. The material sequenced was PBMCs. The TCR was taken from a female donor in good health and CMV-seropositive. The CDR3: CASSLDRGYQPQHF. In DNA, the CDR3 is TGTGCCAGCAGCTTAGACAGGGGGTATCAGCCCCAGCATTTT.